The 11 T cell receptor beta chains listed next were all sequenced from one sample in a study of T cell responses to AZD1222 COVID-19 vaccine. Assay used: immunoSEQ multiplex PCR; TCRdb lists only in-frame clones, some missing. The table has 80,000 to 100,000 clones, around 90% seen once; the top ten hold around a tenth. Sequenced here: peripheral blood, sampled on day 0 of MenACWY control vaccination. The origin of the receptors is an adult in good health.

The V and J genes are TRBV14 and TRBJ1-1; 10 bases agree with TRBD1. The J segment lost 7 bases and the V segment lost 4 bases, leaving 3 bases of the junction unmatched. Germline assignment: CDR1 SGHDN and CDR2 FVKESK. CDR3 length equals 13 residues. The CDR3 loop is CASSRDRGDEAFF. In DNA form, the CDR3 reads TGTGCCAGCAGCCGGGACAGGGGCGATGAAGCTTTCTTT.

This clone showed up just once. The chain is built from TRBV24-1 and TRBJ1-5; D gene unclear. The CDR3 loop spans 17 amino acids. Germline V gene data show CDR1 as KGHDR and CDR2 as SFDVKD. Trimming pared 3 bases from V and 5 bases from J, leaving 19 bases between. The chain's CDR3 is CATSDIVGTRGDQPQHF. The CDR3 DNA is TGTGCCACCAGTGATATTGTCGGCACGCGGGGTGATCAGCCCCAGCATTTT.

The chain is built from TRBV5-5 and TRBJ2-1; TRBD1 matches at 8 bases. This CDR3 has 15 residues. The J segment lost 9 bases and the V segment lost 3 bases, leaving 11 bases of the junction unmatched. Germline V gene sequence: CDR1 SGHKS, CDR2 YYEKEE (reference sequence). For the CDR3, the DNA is TGTGCCAGCAGCTGGAGACAGGGGTCAAATCTTGAGCAGTTCTTC. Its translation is CASSWRQGSNLEQFF.

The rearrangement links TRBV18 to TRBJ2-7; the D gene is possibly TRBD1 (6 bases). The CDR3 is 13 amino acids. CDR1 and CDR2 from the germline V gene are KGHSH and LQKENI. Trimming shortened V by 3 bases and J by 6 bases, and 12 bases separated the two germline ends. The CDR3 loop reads CASSPVVQGEQYF. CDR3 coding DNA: TGTGCCAGCTCACCTGTCGTACAGGGCGAGCAGTACTTC.

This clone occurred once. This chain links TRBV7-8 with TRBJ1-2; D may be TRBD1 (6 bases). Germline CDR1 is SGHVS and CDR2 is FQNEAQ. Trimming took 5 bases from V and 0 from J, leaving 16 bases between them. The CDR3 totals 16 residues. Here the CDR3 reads CASSIQGRDSNYGYTF. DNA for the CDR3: TGTGCCAGCAGCATCCAGGGGAGGGATTCTAACTATGGCTACACCTTC.

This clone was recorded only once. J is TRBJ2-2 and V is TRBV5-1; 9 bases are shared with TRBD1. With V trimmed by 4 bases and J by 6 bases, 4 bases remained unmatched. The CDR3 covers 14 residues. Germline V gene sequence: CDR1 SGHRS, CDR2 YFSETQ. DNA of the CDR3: TGCGCCAGCAGCAATGGACAGGGGTCCGGGGAGCTGTTTTTT. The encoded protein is CASSNGQGSGELFF.

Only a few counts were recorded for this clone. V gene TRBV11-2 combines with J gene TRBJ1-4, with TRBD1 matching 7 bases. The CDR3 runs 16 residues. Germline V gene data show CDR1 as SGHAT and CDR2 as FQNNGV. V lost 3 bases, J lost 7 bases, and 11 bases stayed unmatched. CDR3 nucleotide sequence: TGTGCCAGCAGCTTTCAGTTAGGGGGCAATGTTGAAAAACTGTTTTTT. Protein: CASSFQLGGNVEKLFF.

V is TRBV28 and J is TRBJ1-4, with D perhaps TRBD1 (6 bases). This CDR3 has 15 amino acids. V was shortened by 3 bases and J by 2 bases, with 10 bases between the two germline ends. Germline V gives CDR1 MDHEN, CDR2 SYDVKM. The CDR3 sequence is CASSLGGGTNEKLFF. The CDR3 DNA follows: TGTGCCAGCAGTTTGGGAGGGGGGACTAATGAAAAACTGTTTTTT.

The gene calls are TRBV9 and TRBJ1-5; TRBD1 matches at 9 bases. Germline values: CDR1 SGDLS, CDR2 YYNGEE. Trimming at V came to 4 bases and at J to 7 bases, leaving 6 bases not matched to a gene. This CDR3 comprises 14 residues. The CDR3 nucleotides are TGTGCCAGCAGCAGTGGGACAGGGTTGCAGCCCCAGCATTTT. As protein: CASSSGTGLQPQHF.

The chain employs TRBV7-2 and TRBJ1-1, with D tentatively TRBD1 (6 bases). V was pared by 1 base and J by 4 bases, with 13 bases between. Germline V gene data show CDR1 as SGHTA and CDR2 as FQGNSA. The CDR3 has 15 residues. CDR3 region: CASSLVSRGPTEAFF. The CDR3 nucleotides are TGTGCCAGCAGCTTAGTAAGCAGGGGACCCACTGAAGCTTTCTTT.

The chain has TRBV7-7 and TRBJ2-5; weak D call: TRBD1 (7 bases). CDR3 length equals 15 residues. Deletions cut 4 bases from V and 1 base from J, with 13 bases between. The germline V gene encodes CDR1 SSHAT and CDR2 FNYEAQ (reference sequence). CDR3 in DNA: TGTGCCAGCAGCTCACAGGGGAGGCCCCAAGAGACCCAGTACTTC. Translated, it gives CASSSQGRPQETQYF.